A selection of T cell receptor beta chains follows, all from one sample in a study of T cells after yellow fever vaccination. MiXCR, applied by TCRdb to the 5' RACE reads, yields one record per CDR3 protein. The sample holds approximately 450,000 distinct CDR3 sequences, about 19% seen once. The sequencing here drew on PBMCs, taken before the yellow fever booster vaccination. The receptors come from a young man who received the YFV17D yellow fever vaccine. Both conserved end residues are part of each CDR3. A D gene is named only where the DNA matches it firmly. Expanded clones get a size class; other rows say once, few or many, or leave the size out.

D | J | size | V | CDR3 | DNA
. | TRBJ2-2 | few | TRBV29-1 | CSVEDPPAGQMNTGELFF | TGCAGCGTTGAAGACCCCCCGGCGGGACAAATGAACACCGGGGAGCTGTTTTTT
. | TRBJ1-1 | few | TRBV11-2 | CASSRIWNTEAFF | TGTGCCAGCAGCCGCATTTGGAACACTGAAGCTTTCTTT
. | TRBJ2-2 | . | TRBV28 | CASRVQHTGELFF | TGTGCCAGCAGGGTTCAGCACACCGGGGAGCTGTTTTTT
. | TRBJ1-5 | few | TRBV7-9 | CASSAYDAQPQHF | TGTGCCAGCAGCGCGTATGACGCTCAGCCCCAGCATTTT
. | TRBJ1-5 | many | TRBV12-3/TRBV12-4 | CASSLFSNQPQHF | TGTGCCAGCAGTTTGTTTAGCAATCAGCCCCAGCATTTT
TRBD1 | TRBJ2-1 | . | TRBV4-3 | CASSQEWDRTNNEQFF | TGCGCCAGCAGCCAAGAGTGGGACAGGACCAACAATGAGCAGTTCTTC
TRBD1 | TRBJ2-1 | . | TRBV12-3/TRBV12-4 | CASTGQGADEQFF | TGTGCCAGCACCGGGCAGGGGGCCGATGAGCAGTTCTTC
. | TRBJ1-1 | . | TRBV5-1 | CASSWAAGSTEAFF | TGCGCCAGCAGCTGGGCGGCGGGTAGCACTGAAGCTTTCTTT
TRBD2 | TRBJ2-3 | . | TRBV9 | CASSVAGLAGGTDTQYF | TGTGCCAGCAGCGTAGCGGGACTAGCGGGGGGCACAGATACGCAGTATTTT
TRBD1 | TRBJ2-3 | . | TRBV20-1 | CSAWGQGTDTQYF | TGCAGTGCTTGGGGACAGGGGACAGATACGCAGTATTTT
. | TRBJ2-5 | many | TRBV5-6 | CASSLFTETQYF | TGTGCCAGCAGCTTGTTCACAGAGACCCAGTACTTC
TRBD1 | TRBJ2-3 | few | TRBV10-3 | CAISPGTGTDTQYF | TGTGCCATCAGTCCCGGGACAGGCACAGATACGCAGTATTTT
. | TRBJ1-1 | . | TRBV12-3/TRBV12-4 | CASTLGSAEAFF | TGTGCCAGCACCCTGGGGAGTGCTGAAGCTTTCTTT
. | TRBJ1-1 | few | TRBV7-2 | CASSLLWMNTEAFF | TGTGCCAGCAGCTTATTATGGATGAACACTGAAGCTTTCTTT
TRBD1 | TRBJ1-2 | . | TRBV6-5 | CASSPGQVAFSYGYTF | TGTGCCAGCAGCCCGGGACAGGTCGCATTCAGCTATGGCTACACCTTC
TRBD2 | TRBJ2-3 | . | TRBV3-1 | CASSPGAGGGKDTHYF | TGTGCCAGCAGCCCGGGGGCCGGGGGGGGTAAAGATACGCATTATTTT
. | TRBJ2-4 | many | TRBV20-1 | CSARPQGNIQYF | TGCAGTGCTAGACCCCAGGGAAACATTCAGTACTTC
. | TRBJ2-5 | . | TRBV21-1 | CASSKGEGRTYQETQYF | TGTGCCAGCAGCAAAGGTGAGGGACGGACGTACCAAGAGACCCAGTACTTC
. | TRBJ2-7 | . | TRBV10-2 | CASSEGAPAGGYEQYF | TGCGCCAGCAGTGAGGGTGCGCCAGCCGGGGGCTACGAGCAGTACTTC
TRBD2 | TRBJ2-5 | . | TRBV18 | CASSRSGDQETQYF | TGTGCCAGCTCACGTAGCGGGGATCAAGAGACCCAGTACTTC
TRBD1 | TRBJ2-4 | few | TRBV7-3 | CASSLNTGGRENIQYF | TGTGCCAGCAGCTTAAATACAGGGGGCCGGGAAAACATTCAGTACTTC
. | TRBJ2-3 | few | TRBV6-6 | CASSYTGSGTDTQYF | TGTGCCAGCAGTTATACGGGCTCAGGGACAGATACGCAGTATTTT
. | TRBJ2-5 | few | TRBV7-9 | CASSEPTGPQETQYF | TGTGCCAGCAGCGAACCTACAGGCCCACAAGAGACCCAGTACTTC
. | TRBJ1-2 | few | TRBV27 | CASSFSDSNYGYTF | TGTGCCAGCAGTTTCTCCGACAGTAACTATGGCTACACCTTC
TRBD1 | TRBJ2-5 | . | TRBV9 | CASSVIGQGGETQYF | TGTGCCAGCAGCGTGATTGGACAGGGGGGGGAGACCCAGTACTTC
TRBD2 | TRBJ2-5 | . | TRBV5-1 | CASERGSATGGTQYF | TGCGCCAGCGAGCGGGGTAGCGCAACGGGTGGGACCCAGTACTTC
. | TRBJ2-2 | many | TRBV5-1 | CASSLVGSQNTGELFF | TGCGCCAGCAGCTTGGTAGGCAGCCAAAACACCGGGGAGCTGTTTTTT
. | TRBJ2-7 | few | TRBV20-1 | CSARDPRSVGEQYF | TGCAGTGCTAGAGATCCGCGAAGTGTGGGTGAGCAGTACTTC
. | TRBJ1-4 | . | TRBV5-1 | CASSLERASNEKLFF | TGCGCCAGCAGCTTGGAGAGAGCGTCTAATGAAAAACTGTTTTTT
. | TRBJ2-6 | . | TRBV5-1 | CASSLNQGSGANVLTF | TGCGCCAGCAGCTTGAACCAGGGATCCGGGGCCAACGTCCTGACTTTC
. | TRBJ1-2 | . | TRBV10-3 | CAIGGSTYGYTF | TGTGCCATCGGTGGATCCACCTATGGCTACACCTTC
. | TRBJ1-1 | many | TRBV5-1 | CASSSPDGTEAFF | TGCGCCAGCAGCTCTCCGGACGGGACTGAAGCTTTCTTT
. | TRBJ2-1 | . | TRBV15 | CATSKRHTKLPGNEQFF | TGTGCCACCAGCAAAAGGCACACGAAGCTGCCTGGCAATGAGCAGTTCTTC
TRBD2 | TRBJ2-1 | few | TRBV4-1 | CASSPETSWSEQFF | TGCGCCAGCAGCCCCGAGACTAGCTGGAGTGAGCAGTTCTTC
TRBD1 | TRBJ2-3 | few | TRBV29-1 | CSGRDRGSDTQYF | TGCAGCGGCCGGGACAGGGGTTCAGATACGCAGTATTTT
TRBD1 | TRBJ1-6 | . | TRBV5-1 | CASSPNPGQINSPLHF | TGCGCCAGCAGCCCGAATCCGGGACAGATCAATTCACCCCTCCACTTT
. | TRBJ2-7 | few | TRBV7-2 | CASSWDGYEQYF | TGTGCCAGCAGCTGGGACGGTTACGAGCAGTACTTC